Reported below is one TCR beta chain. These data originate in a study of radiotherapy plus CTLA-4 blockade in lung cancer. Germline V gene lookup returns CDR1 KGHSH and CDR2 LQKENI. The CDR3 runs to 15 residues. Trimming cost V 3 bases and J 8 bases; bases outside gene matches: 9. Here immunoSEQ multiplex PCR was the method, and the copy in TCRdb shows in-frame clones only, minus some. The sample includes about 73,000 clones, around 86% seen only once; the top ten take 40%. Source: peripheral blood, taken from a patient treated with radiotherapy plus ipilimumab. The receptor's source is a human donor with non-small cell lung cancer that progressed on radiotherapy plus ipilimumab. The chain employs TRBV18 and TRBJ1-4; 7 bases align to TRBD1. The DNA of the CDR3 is TGTGCCAGCTCACCCCCGGGCAGGGGGAGGGAAAAACTGTTTTTT. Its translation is CASSPPGRGREKLFF. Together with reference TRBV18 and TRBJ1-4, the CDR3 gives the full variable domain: NAGVMQNPRHLVRRRGQEARLRCSPMKGHSHVYWYRQLPEEGLKFMVYLQKENIIDESGMPKERFSAEFPKEGPSILRIQQVVRGDSAAYFCASSPPGRGREKLFFGSGTQLSVL.